Reported below is one TCR beta chain. Its antigen remains undetermined. One base away there is no much larger clone; base qualities are not given. The CDR3 regions of human TCRbeta chains were analyzed by immunosequencing. Per the source publication's procedure: Repertoire TCRs were checked for matches against a reference library of SARS-CoV-2-specific TCRs that had been generated using the MIRA antigen-specificity platform. Breadth was defined as the fraction of unique TCRs that were SARS-CoV-2-associated. Depth was defined as the fraction of total T cells that were SARS-CoV-2-associated. Using the MIRA data, each spike-specific TCR was assigned both to the spike region to which the TCR was reactive and to a CD4 or CD8 class. Log10-transformed breadth and depth values were compared by one-way ANOVA with Sidak's multiple comparisons tests. TCRdb re-hosts the immuneACCESS table, in-frame sequences only. Its copies lack some clones; in the studies checked, an unresolved V gene accounts for under half of them, and the cause for the rest is not known. That table gives V, J and clone size, and the DNA gave D and trimming. This sample holds fewer than 90,000 clones; about nine tenths were observed only once. Roughly 11% of the sample rests with the top ten.

The label giving this sample's time point can be read as: about 28 days (+/-7) after the second vaccine dose. AZD1222 recipients whose second dose came at about 4 weeks and those whose second dose came at about 12 weeks were combined into one group, since spike-specific TCR depth and breadth did not differ between the two schedules. Vaccinee samples came from UK trials COV001 and COV002, including a single-blind randomized controlled phase 2/3 trial of AZD1222 (ChAdOx1 nCoV-19) in healthy adults. Trial participant PBMC samples were collected at day 0 and day 28 after the second dose for TCRbeta chain sequencing. The data originate from a study of T cell responses to AZD1222 COVID-19 vaccine (dated by TCRdb to the early 2020s). Study-level background: A total of over 230 trial participants underwent TCR sequencing, of whom about 210 had received two doses of AZD1222 and 26 had received two doses of the MenACWY control vaccine. Enrollment into the trials was organized by age into subgroups of 18-55, 56-69 and 70-plus years, and those subgroups contained around 150, 28 and 57 TCR-sequenced participants, respectively. What the authors observed across the whole study: The vaccine-associated CD4 TCRs covered the entire spike protein, and the dominant responses fell in regions 160-218 and 743-854. Because no day 14 peak-response samples were available, the repertoires could be characterized only after the peak T cell response. Epitopes outside the regions mutated in the B.1.351 and B.1.1.7 variants were reportedly recognized by nearly half of the unique spike-specific TCRs. A significant rise in spike-specific TCR breadth and depth was observed after two AZD1222 doses relative to day 0 and relative to MenACWY recipients. Participants were mostly white British and included more females than males, and it was suggested by the authors that clonal diversity may have been underestimated. Conclusions about previously exposed vaccinees are limited because only six or seven AZD1222 recipients were SARS-CoV-2 seropositive at baseline. In the small 56-69-year group, the increase in depth fell short of significance, most likely because of low power.

Trimming leaves V shorter by 0 bases and J shorter by 1 base, with the junction holding 4 bases beyond the gene matches. The CDR3 contains 15 residues, cysteine and phenylalanine counted. The kept DNA is CDR3 alone, 45 bases in frame from the first base. The germline V gene sets CDR1 to SGHRS and CDR2 to YFSETQ. Rearrangement joined TRBV5-1 to TRBJ2-7; 7 bases in the middle match TRBD2. The receptor was derived from an adult who received the AZD1222 COVID-19 vaccine. Specimen: peripheral blood, collected 28 days after the second AZD1222 dose. CDR3 reads: CASSLEGLVSYEQYF. The DNA sequence follows: TGCGCCAGCAGCTTGGAAGGACTAGTTTCCTACGAGCAGTACTTC.